The 21 T cell receptor beta chains reported below all come from one sample, sequenced in a study of metastatic and nonmetastatic thyroid tumors. TCRdb re-clonotyped the PCR reads via MiXCR. The sample consists of roughly 34,000 clones, 20% to 25% of them appearing once. All patients reached thyroid surgery having received no treatment beforehand. Sample: tumor tissue. These TCRs come from a male donor with papillary thyroid cancer or a benign thyroid nodule (not recorded which). Some clones in this sample may be carry-over from other donors' samples.

This clone was counted only a few times. The V call is TRBV19, the J call TRBJ2-5; tentatively, D is TRBD1 (6 bases). Germline lookup yields CDR1 LNHDA and CDR2 SQIVND (reference sequence). The V and J ends lost 6 bases and 5 bases respectively, with 19 bases between them. The CDR3 consists of 15 residues. CDR3 nucleotides: TGTGCCAGTAGCCCCGGGAAAGGGGGATGGGAGACCCAGTACTTC. Translating it yields CASSPGKGGWETQYF.

The table lists this clone with many counts. The chain joins TRBV10-1 to TRBJ2-7; 9 bases fit TRBD2. Germline lookup yields CDR1 WNHNN and CDR2 SYGVQD (reference sequence). The CDR3 has 13 residues. V shed 5 bases and J 3 bases; nucleotides not matched to a gene: 2. The CDR3 bases are TGCGCCAGCAGTAGTAGCGGGAGCTACGAGCAGTACTTC. Its translation is CASSSSGSYEQYF.

This clone showed up many times. The chain combines TRBV7-9 with TRBJ2-7, with 10 positions matching TRBD1. Germline CDR1 and CDR2: SEHNR and FQNEAQ (reference sequence). The CDR3 has 18 amino acids. Germline trimming cut 3 bases from V and 2 bases from J; bases unmatched to any gene: 13. The CDR3 DNA reads TGTGCCAGCAGCTTGGGTGGGACAGGGGCTACAAATCCCTACGAGCAGTACTTC. Its protein product is CASSLGGTGATNPYEQYF.

In this sample, this clone turned up many times. This same CDR3 is encoded by further DNA sequences in the sample. This rearrangement joins TRBV29-1 to TRBJ2-3; no firm D call. This CDR3 is built from 12 residues. Germline CDR1 and CDR2: SQVTM and ANQGSEA. V gave up 7 bases and J gave up 3 bases, with 11 bases separating them. The CDR3 protein is CSARSNTDTQYF. The CDR3 nucleotides are TGCAGCGCCCGTTCAAATACAGATACGCAGTATTTT.

This clone has ten or more counts. V usage is TRBV6-6 and J usage is TRBJ2-2; 8 bases map to TRBD2. The V gene end was trimmed by 0 bases and the J gene end by 0 bases; junction bases not matched to a gene: 0. The CDR3 is 16 amino acids. CDR1 MNHNY and CDR2 SVGAGI come from the germline V gene (reference sequence). Here the CDR3 DNA reads TGTGCCAGCAGTTACTCGGGACTAGCGAACACCGGGGAGCTGTTTTTT. Translation: CASSYSGLANTGELFF.

This clone was picked up a small number of times. The rearrangement joins TRBV12-3 or TRBV12-4 to TRBJ2-7, with D maybe TRBD1 (6 bases). This CDR3 is built from 12 residues. The V end was cut by 5 bases, the J end by 5 bases, with 10 bases between. The CDR3 coding sequence is TGTGCCAGCAGTACAGGGATAAACGAGCAGTACTTC. Protein sequence: CASSTGINEQYF.

The chain joins TRBV4-2 to TRBJ2-3, with 7 bases matching TRBD1. The CDR3 runs 16 residues. With V trimmed by 4 bases and J by 0 bases, 7 bases remained unmatched. The germline CDR1 and CDR2 sequences are LGHNA and YNFKEQ. The CDR3 DNA follows: TGTGCCAGCAGCCCCATGGACAGGCCTAGCACAGATACGCAGTATTTT. Its protein is CASSPMDRPSTDTQYF.

This clone has a count of ten or more. The V call is TRBV12-3 or TRBV12-4, the J call TRBJ1-2, with D unresolved. V lost 3 bases and J 1 base, leaving 6 bases between the germline ends. This CDR3 has 13 amino acids. CDR3 DNA: TGTGCCAGCAGTTTTTCCCGTAACTATGGCTACACCTTC. Its translation is CASSFSRNYGYTF.

This clone was detected many times. The chain has TRBV6-1 and TRBJ1-5; D perhaps matches TRBD1 (5 bases). V shed 6 bases and J shed 1 base, with 10 bases lying between them. The germline V gene has CDR1 MNHNS and CDR2 SASEGT. This CDR3 has 14 amino acids. The CDR3 bases are TGTGCCAGCAGCTCGGGACGGAGCAATCAGCCCCAGCATTTT. Protein sequence: CASSSGRSNQPQHF.

This clone showed up many times. This chain links TRBV11-1 with TRBJ2-3, with TRBD2 as a possible D gene (6 bases). The CDR3 extends over 15 amino acids. CDR1 SGHAT and CDR2 FQDESV come from the germline V gene (reference sequence). V was pared by 3 bases and J by 0 bases, with 10 bases between. DNA for the CDR3: TGTGCCAGCAGCTTTCCTGGGGGGAGCACAGATACGCAGTATTTT. Its protein is CASSFPGGSTDTQYF.

As to this clone: This likely comes from a read error, as the CDR3 has no conserved phenylalanine or tryptophan at its end. The rearrangement uses TRBV20-1 and TRBJ1-2; the match to TRBD1 covers 10 bases. Germline-derived CDR1 and CDR2 are DFQATT and SNEGSKA (reference sequence). CDR3 size: 14 residues. V shed 8 bases, J shed 8 bases, and the junction held 14 bases outside the gene matches. Here the CDR3 DNA reads TGCAGTACTCACTTGACAGGGGGCTCTCAGGGCTACACCCTC. This translates into CSTHLTGGSQGYTL.

By frequency in the sample, this clone is medium-sized. The chain recombines TRBV19 with TRBJ1-1; the match to TRBD1 covers 7 bases. The CDR3 is 13 residues long. Germline loops: CDR1 LNHDA, CDR2 SQIVND (reference sequence). J was trimmed by 4 bases and V by 6 bases; bases with no gene match: 5. CDR3 loop: CASSRDRGTEAFF. The CDR3 nucleotides are TGTGCCAGTAGCCGGGACAGAGGCACTGAAGCTTTCTTT.

This clone was observed at least ten times. The chain carries TRBV20-1 and TRBJ1-2; TRBD1 matches 7 bases. The CDR3 has 12 residues. J was trimmed by 5 bases and V by 3 bases; bases with no gene match: 3. Germline loops: CDR1 DFQATT, CDR2 SNEGSKA (reference sequence). The CDR3 bases are TGCAGTGCTAGCTCGACAGGGTATGGCTACACCTTC. This sequence encodes CSASSTGYGYTF.

The chain recombines TRBV10-1 with TRBJ2-7; TRBD1 is a possible D gene (6 bases). V was shortened by 3 bases and J by 2 bases, with 14 bases between the two germline ends. The CDR3 runs to 15 residues. Germline CDR1 WNHNN, CDR2 SYGVQD (reference sequence). CDR3 residues: CASSDGGRVAYEQYF. CDR3 DNA: TGCGCCAGCAGTGATGGGGGCAGGGTCGCCTACGAGCAGTACTTC.

This clone was detected many times. This chain links TRBV7-3 with TRBJ2-1, with TRBD2 matching 9 bases. The CDR3 length is 14 residues. The V segment lost 4 bases and the J segment 10 bases; nucleotides outside the gene matches: 8. Germline V gives CDR1 SGHTA, CDR2 FQGTGA. CDR3 residues: CASSWGASGTEQFF. The DNA of the CDR3 is TGTGCCAGCAGCTGGGGGGCTAGCGGGACCGAGCAGTTCTTC.

CDR3 protein: CASSQITGREQFF. The CDR3 nucleotides are TGCGCCAGCAGCCAGATCACAGGGAGGGAGCAGTTCTTC. J is TRBJ2-1 and V is TRBV4-3, with D perhaps matching TRBD1 or TRBD2 (6 bases each). Germline-derived CDR1 and CDR2 are LGHNA and YSLEER. V was shortened by 3 bases and J by 10 bases, with 13 bases between the two germline ends. The CDR3 is made up of 13 amino acids.

Only a few counts were recorded for this clone. The chain recombines TRBV28 with TRBJ1-1; no clear D gene. V was shortened by 6 bases and J by 2 bases, with 10 bases between the two germline ends. Germline V gives CDR1 MDHEN, CDR2 SYDVKM. This CDR3 region has 13 residues. CDR3 nucleotides: TGTGCCAGCAGCTCTATGCCAAACACTGAAGCTTTCTTT. It codes for CASSSMPNTEAFF.

This clone was counted a few times. The chain recombines TRBV27 with TRBJ2-5; no firm D call. The germline V gene has CDR1 MNHEY and CDR2 SMNVEV (reference sequence). The CDR3 loop spans 13 amino acids. Trimming stripped 3 bases from V and 0 bases from J, with 5 bases between. Here the CDR3 DNA reads TGTGCCAGCAGTTTCGGGTACCAAGAGACCCAGTACTTC. Amino acid sequence: CASSFGYQETQYF.

V is TRBV12-5 and J is TRBJ2-7; no clear D gene. The germline CDR1 and CDR2 sequences are LGHNT and FRNRAP. Trimming removed 3 bases from V and 0 bases from J, with 24 bases in between. This CDR3 region has 19 residues. CDR3 in amino acids: CASGFWSPPDAVSSYEQYF. The DNA of the CDR3 is TGTGCTAGTGGTTTTTGGTCCCCCCCGGACGCTGTTAGCTCCTACGAGCAGTACTTC.

This clone has a count of ten or more. This chain joins TRBV19 and TRBJ2-1, with 13 bases lining up with TRBD2. This CDR3 comprises 16 residues. Germline values: CDR1 LNHDA, CDR2 SQIVND (reference sequence). The J segment lost 7 bases and the V segment lost 1 base, leaving 4 bases of the junction unmatched. CDR3 protein: CASSIVGLAGRNEQFF. CDR3 bases: TGTGCCAGTAGTATAGTGGGACTAGCGGGAAGGAATGAGCAGTTCTTC.

A few counts support this clone. J is TRBJ2-7 and V is TRBV6-1; D perhaps matches TRBD1 (6 bases). The V gene's germline CDR1 is MNHNS and CDR2 SASEGT. The length of the CDR3 is 15 residues. V lost 1 base and J 5 bases, leaving 15 bases between the germline ends. CDR3 coding DNA: TGTGCCAGCAGTGAAGGCGCCGGGACATCGAACGAGCAGTACTTC. Translated: CASSEGAGTSNEQYF.